The sequence of this T cell receptor beta chain was determined in a study of radiation and T cells in renal cell carcinoma. Study in general: Nephrectomy followed 15 Gy stereotactic body radiation by 4 weeks. Study conclusions and caveats: In blood, top tumor clones expanded by 2 weeks, shrinking by 4.

The time point is: blood 2 weeks post-SBRT. Treatment given: 15 Gy SBRT to primary tumor, nephrectomy 4 weeks later. The tumor was a clear cell renal cell carcinoma. This clone has just one count. Its antigen is unidentified. CDR1 is SGDLS and CDR2 is YYNGEE in the germline V gene. V dropped 4 bases and J dropped 0 bases, with 17 bases sitting between them. The CDR3 spans 17 residues. Sequencing used immunoSEQ multiplex PCR; TCRdb keeps in-frame clones, though not all of them. The table has some 80,000 clones, approximately 86% seen once. The chain uses TRBV9 and TRBJ1-5; TRBD1 might be the D (6 bases). This material consisted of blood, taken from a patient whose treatment included radiotherapy and nephrectomy. The origin of this receptor is a woman between 45 and 65 years old with renal cell carcinoma. The CDR3, as DNA: TGTGCCAGCAGCCGTGGGGGGGGCTTAAATAGCAATCAGCCCCAGCATTTT. It encodes CASSRGGGLNSNQPQHF.